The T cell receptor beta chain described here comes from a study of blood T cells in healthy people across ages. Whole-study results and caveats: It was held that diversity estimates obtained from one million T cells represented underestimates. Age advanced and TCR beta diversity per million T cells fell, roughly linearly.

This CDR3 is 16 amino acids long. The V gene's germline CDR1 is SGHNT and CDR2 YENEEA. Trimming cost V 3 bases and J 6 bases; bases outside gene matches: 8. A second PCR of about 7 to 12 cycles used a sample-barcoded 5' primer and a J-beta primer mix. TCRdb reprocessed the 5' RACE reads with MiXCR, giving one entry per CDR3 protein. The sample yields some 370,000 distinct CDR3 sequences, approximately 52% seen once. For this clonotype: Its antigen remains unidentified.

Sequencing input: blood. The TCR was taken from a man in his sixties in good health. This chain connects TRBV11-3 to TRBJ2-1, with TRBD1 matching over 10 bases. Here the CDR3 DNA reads TGTGCCAGCAGCTTCCGGGGGACAGGGGTTTTCAATGAGCAGTTCTTC. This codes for CASSFRGTGVFNEQFF.